This is a list of T cell receptor beta chains from one sample in a study of T-cell reconstitution after alpha-beta-depleted transplantation in children. Each CDR3 protein is one row after TCRdb ran MiXCR on the PCR reads. The sample records approximately 82,000 distinct CDR3 sequences, 15% to 20% being singletons. The sample was PBMCs, mostly from graft donor cells, taken 360 days after TCRalphabeta/CD19-depleted stem cell transplant. The receptors shown here come from a male patient between 2 and 9 years old who had a stem cell transplant for acute lymphoblastic leukemia, so the T cells may come from the graft donor. Each CDR3 is given with its conserved first and last residue. A D gene is named only where the DNA matches it firmly. Part of the rows lack a size; the others show once, few, many or a class for expanded clones.

>.|TRBV2|.|TRBJ1-5
TGTGCCAGCAGTACTACAGGAGGCGCCCTCAATGGGGCCCAGCATTTT
CASSTTGGALNGAQHF
>many|TRBV29-1|.|TRBJ1-1
TGCAGCGTCGGGGGACTACCTGAAGCTTTCTTT
CSVGGLPEAFF
>once|TRBV5-6|.|TRBJ2-1
TGTGCCAGCAGCTCCAGGGTAGGGGGACCTCACAATGAGCAGTTCTTC
CASSSRVGGPHNEQFF
>many|TRBV7-9|.|TRBJ1-1
TGTGCCAGCAAACCTAGGCGGAAGGGACTGAACACTGAAGCTTTCTTT
CASKPRRKGLNTEAFF
>many|TRBV12-3/TRBV12-4|TRBD1|TRBJ2-2
TGTGCCAGCACCTGGACAGGCCGCACCGGGGAGCTGTTTTTT
CASTWTGRTGELFF
>many|TRBV4-1|TRBD2|TRBJ2-3
TGCGCCAGCAGCCAAGGACTAGCGGAAGGCACAGATACGCAGTATTTT
CASSQGLAEGTDTQYF
>few|TRBV10-3|.|TRBJ2-7
TGTGCCATCATGGGGCAGGTCCGGGACGAGCAGTACTTC
CAIMGQVRDEQYF
>.|TRBV18|.|TRBJ1-1
TGTGCCAGCTCGTCACACTCAGGGGTTAGTGAAGCTTTCTTT
CASSSHSGVSEAFF
>.|TRBV5-5|TRBD2|TRBJ2-7
TGTGCCAGCAGCTCACTAGCGGGAGGGCCCTACGAGCAGTACTTC
CASSSLAGGPYEQYF
>.|TRBV5-1|.|TRBJ2-2
TGCGCCAGCAGCACCCTAGGACAGACCGGGGAGCTGTTTTTT
CASSTLGQTGELFF
>few|TRBV29-1|TRBD2|TRBJ2-1
TGCAGCATTGTTAGCGGGAGCCACTACAATGAGCAGTTCTTC
CSIVSGSHYNEQFF
>.|TRBV19|.|TRBJ2-7
TGTGCCAGTAGTATTGAGGGGACGGCCTACGAGCAGTACTTC
CASSIEGTAYEQYF
>few|TRBV4-2|.|TRBJ2-7
TGTGCCAGCAGCCAAATGGGGGTAAGAATGGGCGAGCAGTACTTC
CASSQMGVRMGEQYF
>.|TRBV5-1|TRBD2|TRBJ2-1
TGCGCCAGCAGCTTGGGAGCTAGCGGCGCCTACAATGAGCAGTTCTTC
CASSLGASGAYNEQFF
>few|TRBV4-1|.|TRBJ1-4
TGCGCCAGCAGCCATCGGACACGAGCAACTAATGAAAAACTGTTTTTT
CASSHRTRATNEKLFF
>few|TRBV12-3/TRBV12-4|.|TRBJ2-1
TGTGCCAGCAGTTTAGGGGGACTTCGCTACAATGAGCAGTTCTTC
CASSLGGLRYNEQFF
>few|TRBV5-1|TRBD1|TRBJ2-2
TGCGCCAGCAACCTCGGGACAGGGGGTCTTGAGCGCACCGGGGAGCTGTTTTTT
CASNLGTGGLERTGELFF
>.|TRBV4-2|.|TRBJ2-7
TGTGCCAGCAGCCAAGATACACAGCTTTTCTACGAGCAGTACTTC
CASSQDTQLFYEQYF
>.|TRBV10-3|.|TRBJ2-7
TGTGCCACCAGTCACACCGCCGGTAGAGACGAGCAGTACTTC
CATSHTAGRDEQYF
>.|TRBV3-1|TRBD1|TRBJ2-3
TGTGCCAGCAGCCAGGGGCTAGCTGACAGGGGTGCGCAGTATTTT
CASSQGLADRGAQYF
>few|TRBV29-1|.|TRBJ1-2
TGCAGCGTGCCCTACACCTGGGAATCCCTTGGCTACACCTTC
CSVPYTWESLGYTF
>.|TRBV11-3|TRBD1|TRBJ1-6
TGTGCCAGCAGAGACAGGGGAGGCTACGATTCACCCCTCCACTTT
CASRDRGGYDSPLHF
>.|TRBV7-9|.|TRBJ2-5
TGTGCCAGCAGCCTATTCGGGCTCACAGAGACCCAGTACTTC
CASSLFGLTETQYF
>.|TRBV4-2|TRBD2|TRBJ2-2
TGTGCCAGCAGCCAAGATGGGGCTTCTAGCGGGAAAACCGGGGAGCTGTTTTTT
CASSQDGASSGKTGELFF
>many|TRBV5-1|TRBD1|TRBJ1-2
TGCGCCAGCAGCTTGTATCCCGATTCAGGGGGCGTCTATGGCTACACCTTC
CASSLYPDSGGVYGYTF
>.|TRBV11-1|TRBD2|TRBJ2-2
TGTGCCAGCAGCTTAGTTGTGACTAGCGGGTTGCCTCGGGGGGAGCTGTTTTTT
CASSLVVTSGLPRGELFF
>few|TRBV7-8|TRBD1|TRBJ1-2
TGTGCCAGCAGTCCTCACGACAGGGGTAATGGCTACACCTTC
CASSPHDRGNGYTF
>few|TRBV7-6|TRBD2|TRBJ2-1
TGTGCCAGCAGCCCGTATAGCGGGAGGGCCTCCTACAATGAGCAGTTCTTC
CASSPYSGRASYNEQFF
>.|TRBV6-2/TRBV6-3|TRBD1|TRBJ2-2
TGTGCCAGCAGTCCCGGGACAGGGGGAACGACCGGGGAGCTGTTTTTT
CASSPGTGGTTGELFF
>.|TRBV12-3/TRBV12-4|.|TRBJ2-1
TGTGCCAGCAGTTTTCAAGCGGGTGAGAGCTCCTACAATGAGCAGTTCTTC
CASSFQAGESSYNEQFF
>many|TRBV6-1|TRBD1|TRBJ2-1
TGTGCCAGCAGTGAATACTACGGGACAGGGCGGAATGAGCAGTTCTTC
CASSEYYGTGRNEQFF
>.|TRBV5-1|TRBD2|TRBJ2-5
TGCGCCAGCAGCTTGGGACTAGCGGGAGAAGAGACCCAGTACTTC
CASSLGLAGEETQYF
>.|TRBV27|.|TRBJ2-3
TGTGCCAGTGGGACCCGGGACACCCGTAGGACAGATACGCAGTATTTT
CASGTRDTRRTDTQYF
>few|TRBV7-9|.|TRBJ2-1
TGTGCCAGCAGCTTAATTCTGTGGAACGAGCAGTTCTTC
CASSLILWNEQFF
>few|TRBV4-2|.|TRBJ2-2
TGTGCCAGCAGCCAAGATCCAGCCGGGGAGCTGTTTTTT
CASSQDPAGELFF
>.|TRBV4-2|TRBD2|TRBJ2-4
TGTGCCAGCAGCCAAGATGGCCTAGCGGGACGAAAACACTTC
CASSQDGLAGRKHF
>many|TRBV2|TRBD1|TRBJ2-1
TGTGCCAGCAGTATCGGCAGGGGGACCTACAATGAGCAGTTCTTC
CASSIGRGTYNEQFF
>few|TRBV27|.|TRBJ2-7
TGTGCCAGCAGTTATGGCGGCCTATACTACGAGCAGTACTTC
CASSYGGLYYEQYF
>few|TRBV3-1|.|TRBJ2-7
TGTGCCAGCAGCCAACGGGGGACCCTTGCCTACGAGCAGTACTTC
CASSQRGTLAYEQYF
>many|TRBV5-1|.|TRBJ1-1
TGCGCCAGCAGCTTGGGGGGGAACACTGAAGCTTTCTTT
CASSLGGNTEAFF
>few|TRBV6-4|.|TRBJ2-1
TGTGCCAGCAGTGCTGACTCCACCTACAATGAGCAGTTCTTC
CASSADSTYNEQFF
>.|TRBV12-3/TRBV12-4|.|TRBJ2-3
TGTGCCAGCAGTTTATCCACTAGCACAGATACGCAGTATTTT
CASSLSTSTDTQYF
>.|TRBV20-1|TRBD2|TRBJ2-1
TGCAGTGCTAGAGATGTTAGGCTAGCGGGAGGACCTAATGAGCAGTTCTTC
CSARDVRLAGGPNEQFF
>.|TRBV12-3/TRBV12-4|TRBD2|TRBJ2-7
TGTGCCAGCAGTTTGACTAGCGGTGCCTACGAGCAGTACTTC
CASSLTSGAYEQYF
>.|TRBV20-1|.|TRBJ1-2
TGCAGTGCTAAAGCCGGGACCCCCTATGGCTACACCTTC
CSAKAGTPYGYTF
>.|TRBV11-2|.|TRBJ2-3
TGTGCCAGCAGCAGGGGACCTCCAAGCAGGTATTTT
CASSRGPPSRYF
>.|TRBV7-7|TRBD2|TRBJ2-1
TGTGCTAGCAGTCTCGGGACTAGCGGACCCAATGAGCAGTTCTTC
CASSLGTSGPNEQFF